The clone carrying this T cell receptor (beta chain) was seen more than once but under ten times. Its antigen is not identified. The same CDR3 also results from other DNA sequences found in this sample. The entry originates in a study of long-term antiretroviral therapy in people with HIV. Every HIV-positive participant received treatment in the United States. V dropped 1 base and J dropped 2 bases, with 5 bases sitting between them. CDR1 LNHDA and CDR2 SQIVND come from the germline V gene (reference sequence). The CDR3 length is 13 residues. Points from the study as a whole: Clones that had undergone expansion before ART dominated the repertoire at all time points. Spans of CDR3 length were tighter for HIV repertoires than for controls.

Sequencing used immunoSEQ v3.0 at survey level. Clones were sequenced by immunoSEQ multiplex PCR, and TCRdb holds only the in-frame ones, with some missing. The sample contains over 25,000 clones, 65% to 85% of which appear only once. V and J are TRBV19 and TRBJ1-1; D not resolved. This receptor was taken from a man aged 35 to 55 with HIV. Here the sequenced sample was unsorted PBMCs, taken 3 years after starting antiretroviral therapy. The CDR3 sequence: CASSIGGNTEAFF. The CDR3 DNA follows: TGTGCCAGTAGTATAGGGGGAAACACTGAAGCTTTCTTT.